This T cell receptor beta chain was sequenced in a study of breast tumors, draining lymph nodes, adjacent tissues. Overall study findings and caveats: Most tumor T cells seemingly derive from lymph node, then expand in tumor. Data only fit, rather than demonstrated, lymph node origin of most tumor T cells.

TCRdb processed the multiplex PCR reads anew with MiXCR; each CDR3 protein has one entry. The sample shows more than 9,500 distinct CDR3 sequences, less than 60% of them seen only once. This clonotype has more than one count but fewer than ten. The target antigen is unknown. The CDR3 sequence is 12 residues long. Per germline, CDR1 MDHEN and CDR2 SYDVKM. V lost 7 bases to trimming and J lost 7 bases, with 8 bases between them. The sequence was obtained from a female donor with breast cancer. Some clones in this sample may be carry-over from other donors' samples. Sequencing used breast tumor tissue. The chain combines TRBV28 with TRBJ1-6; D gene ambiguous. CDR3 in amino acids: CASKNENSPLHF. The DNA for the CDR3 is TGTGCCAGCAAGAACGAAAATTCACCCCTCCACTTT.